The present TCR beta chain was sequenced within a study of graft-versus-host responses after intestinal transplantation. At the level of the study: Recipients received multivisceral, liver-intestinal, or isolated intestinal transplants. Every transplant recipient was induced with anti-thymocyte globulin, then maintained on tacrolimus and steroids for about 3 years. Study conclusions and caveats: Ileal or blood samples showed some GvH clones first, and such clones were also found in recipient marrow.

This CDR3 is built from 17 residues. The V gene lost 1 base and the J gene lost 2 bases, with 15 bases spanning the gap. The germline CDR1 and CDR2 sequences are SEHNR and FQNEAQ (reference sequence). Either the posterior iliac crest or another site supplied the post-transplant bone marrow. Generated by immunoSEQ multiplex PCR, the TCRdb table keeps only in-frame clones and is missing some. The sample has about 69,000 clones; around nine tenths are singletons. This clone occurred a few times. Its target is unknown. The chain employs TRBV7-9 and TRBJ2-1; tentative D call: TRBD1 (6 bases). This clonotype originated in a human patient who received an intestinal transplant, so some T cells may come from the graft donor. Here the sequenced sample was bone marrow, taken roughly 780 days after intestinal transplantation. CDR3 loop: CASSLGAGAYAYNEQFF. The CDR3, as DNA: TGTGCCAGCAGCTTAGGTGCAGGGGCCTACGCCTACAATGAGCAGTTCTTC.